The rows below give T cell receptor beta chains drawn from one sample of a study of post-analysis software for immune sequencing data. TCRdb re-called the PCR reads through MiXCR, storing one row per CDR3 protein. The table records roughly 400,000 distinct CDR3 sequences, 30% to 45% of them present only once. Specimen: blood. These receptors were taken from a girl aged 2-10 years with multiple sclerosis. The CDR3 runs from the conserved cysteine through the conserved F or W. Expanded clones are given a class, and other clones once, few, many or no size at all.

v_call: TRBV29-1; j_call: TRBJ1-1; clone_size: few; cdr3_aa: CSVVVQGVNTEAFF
v_call: TRBV6-9; j_call: TRBJ2-2; clone_size: few; cdr3_aa: CASSRPTSGKNTGELFF
v_call: TRBV7-2; j_call: TRBJ2-4; clone_size: few; cdr3_aa: CASSLEGITGSIQYF
v_call: TRBV15; j_call: TRBJ2-7; clone_size: .; cdr3_aa: CATSREGVPSYEQYF
v_call: TRBV7-9; j_call: TRBJ2-1; clone_size: once; cdr3_aa: CASSFGDDEQFF
v_call: TRBV10-3; j_call: TRBJ2-3; clone_size: few; cdr3_aa: CAISDSRSMGTDTQYF
v_call: TRBV10-2; j_call: .; clone_size: few; cdr3_aa: CASSERTGNEQYF
v_call: TRBV4-1; j_call: TRBJ1-1; clone_size: .; cdr3_aa: CASSQVVGQSMNTEAFF
v_call: TRBV25-1; j_call: TRBJ1-1; clone_size: .; cdr3_aa: CASSEQGDTEAFF
v_call: TRBV28; j_call: .; clone_size: few; cdr3_aa: CASSLGLPLSSGIQYF
v_call: TRBV20-1; j_call: TRBJ2-3; clone_size: .; cdr3_aa: CSASAVQRKDTQYF
v_call: TRBV7-6; j_call: TRBJ2-7; clone_size: .; cdr3_aa: CASRSGRLLSYEQYF
v_call: TRBV28; j_call: TRBJ2-1; clone_size: few; cdr3_aa: CASSLFLAGGPGNEQFF
v_call: TRBV20-1; j_call: TRBJ2-1; clone_size: few; cdr3_aa: CSARGLSGRMDEQFF
v_call: TRBV28; j_call: TRBJ2-5; clone_size: .; cdr3_aa: CASSFDTPSGRAGTQYF
v_call: TRBV7-2; j_call: TRBJ2-1; clone_size: .; cdr3_aa: CASSLVGTEQFF
v_call: TRBV5-6; j_call: TRBJ1-5; clone_size: once; cdr3_aa: CASSSQHRLNQPQHF
v_call: TRBV12-3/TRBV12-4; j_call: .; clone_size: few; cdr3_aa: CASSEPTGTGGYEQYF
v_call: TRBV19; j_call: TRBJ2-6; clone_size: once; cdr3_aa: CAVRASGANVLTF
v_call: TRBV2; j_call: TRBJ2-5; clone_size: once; cdr3_aa: CASSGLAGAGWETQYF
v_call: TRBV5-1; j_call: TRBJ2-7; clone_size: .; cdr3_aa: CASSFDTGSYELYF
v_call: TRBV7-2; j_call: TRBJ2-3; clone_size: .; cdr3_aa: CASSRTSGRGTDTQYF
v_call: TRBV7-6; j_call: TRBJ1-2; clone_size: few; cdr3_aa: CASTPGQAIGYTF
v_call: TRBV21-1; j_call: TRBJ1-1; clone_size: once; cdr3_aa: CASSKGLVLGRAPQIMNTEAFF
v_call: TRBV5-8; j_call: TRBJ2-4; clone_size: .; cdr3_aa: CASRPYRGAKNIQYF
v_call: TRBV7-2; j_call: TRBJ1-4; clone_size: .; cdr3_aa: CASSEFATNEKLFF
v_call: TRBV4-2; j_call: TRBJ2-3; clone_size: .; cdr3_aa: CASRPIAGSFTDTQYF
v_call: TRBV5-1; j_call: TRBJ2-1; clone_size: .; cdr3_aa: CASGGRTYNEQFF
v_call: TRBV29-1; j_call: TRBJ1-2; clone_size: .; cdr3_aa: CSVEDHWDRGNYGYTF
v_call: TRBV12-3/TRBV12-4; j_call: TRBJ1-6; clone_size: few; cdr3_aa: CASSPEGVIRNSPLHF
v_call: TRBV12-3/TRBV12-4; j_call: TRBJ2-4; clone_size: few; cdr3_aa: CASSSPGAGILNIQYF
v_call: TRBV28; j_call: TRBJ1-2; clone_size: .; cdr3_aa: CASSFLGYRGQGSGSGYTF
v_call: TRBV28; j_call: TRBJ2-7; clone_size: few; cdr3_aa: CASRLPGQRYEQYF
v_call: TRBV5-1; j_call: TRBJ2-5; clone_size: .; cdr3_aa: CASSRNTGLREQYF
v_call: TRBV12-3/TRBV12-4; j_call: TRBJ2-7; clone_size: .; cdr3_aa: CASGRDTYEQYF
v_call: TRBV3-1; j_call: TRBJ1-1; clone_size: once; cdr3_aa: CASSQYPGGPAFF
v_call: TRBV6-2/TRBV6-3; j_call: TRBJ2-5; clone_size: .; cdr3_aa: CASSYGRARETQYF
v_call: TRBV5-1; j_call: TRBJ1-5; clone_size: .; cdr3_aa: CASSLNTGVNQPQHF
v_call: TRBV2; j_call: TRBJ2-5; clone_size: .; cdr3_aa: CASLRDKAQETQYF
v_call: TRBV29-1; j_call: TRBJ2-6; clone_size: .; cdr3_aa: CSVVWGSGANVLTF
v_call: TRBV24-1; j_call: TRBJ2-1; clone_size: .; cdr3_aa: CATSDPVTGVNDEQFF
v_call: TRBV9; j_call: TRBJ2-5; clone_size: few; cdr3_aa: CASSPRGAGRLQETQYF
v_call: TRBV28; j_call: TRBJ2-7; clone_size: .; cdr3_aa: CASTSLHSTGLGERYF
v_call: TRBV2; j_call: TRBJ2-1; clone_size: .; cdr3_aa: CASSEIRGTNEQFF
v_call: TRBV7-3; j_call: TRBJ2-7; clone_size: .; cdr3_aa: CASSLGPGRKFYEQYF
v_call: TRBV20-1; j_call: TRBJ1-5; clone_size: .; cdr3_aa: CSARVGGPYSNQPQHF
v_call: TRBV20-1; j_call: TRBJ2-3; clone_size: few; cdr3_aa: CSASRQGPDTQYF
v_call: TRBV12-3/TRBV12-4; j_call: TRBJ2-7; clone_size: once; cdr3_aa: CASRLFGDAYEQYF
v_call: TRBV29-1; j_call: TRBJ2-5; clone_size: few; cdr3_aa: CSVYRGETQYF
v_call: TRBV28; j_call: TRBJ2-4; clone_size: .; cdr3_aa: CASSPPGTETNNEQYF
v_call: TRBV29-1; j_call: TRBJ1-1; clone_size: few; cdr3_aa: CSVWDGTNTEAFF
v_call: TRBV4-2; j_call: TRBJ1-6; clone_size: .; cdr3_aa: CASNQDGNGINSPLHF
v_call: TRBV6-5; j_call: TRBJ2-3; clone_size: .; cdr3_aa: CASSYEGPFYTDTQYF